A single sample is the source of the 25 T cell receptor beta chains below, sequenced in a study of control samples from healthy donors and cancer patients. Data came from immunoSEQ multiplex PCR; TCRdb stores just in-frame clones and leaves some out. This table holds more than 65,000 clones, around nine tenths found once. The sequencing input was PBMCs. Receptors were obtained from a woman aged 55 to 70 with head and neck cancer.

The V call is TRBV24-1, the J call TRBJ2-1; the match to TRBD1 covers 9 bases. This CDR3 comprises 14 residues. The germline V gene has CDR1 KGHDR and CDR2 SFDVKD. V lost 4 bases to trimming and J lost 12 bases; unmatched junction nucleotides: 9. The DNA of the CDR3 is TGTGCCACCAGTGACCCGGGACAGGGACGAGGGCAGTTCTTC. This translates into CATSDPGQGRGQFF.

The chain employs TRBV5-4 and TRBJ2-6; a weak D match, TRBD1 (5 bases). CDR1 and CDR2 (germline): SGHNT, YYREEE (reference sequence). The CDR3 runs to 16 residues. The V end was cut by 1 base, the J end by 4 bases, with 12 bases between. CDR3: CASSLYRGAGANVLTF. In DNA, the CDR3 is TGTGCCAGCAGCTTGTATAGGGGCGCGGGGGCCAACGTCCTGACTTTC.

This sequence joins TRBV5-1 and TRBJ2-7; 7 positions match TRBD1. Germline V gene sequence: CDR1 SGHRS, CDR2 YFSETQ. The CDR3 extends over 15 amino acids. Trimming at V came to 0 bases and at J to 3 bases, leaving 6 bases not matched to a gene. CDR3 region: CASSLAGDSNYEQYF. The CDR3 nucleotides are TGCGCCAGCAGCTTGGCCGGGGACAGCAACTACGAGCAGTACTTC.

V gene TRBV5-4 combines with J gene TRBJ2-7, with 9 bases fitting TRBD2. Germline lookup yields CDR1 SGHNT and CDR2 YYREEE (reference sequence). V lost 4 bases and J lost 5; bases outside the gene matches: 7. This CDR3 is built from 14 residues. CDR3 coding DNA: TGTGCCAGCAGCAGAGCGGGAGGAAGCAACGAGCAGTACTTC. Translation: CASSRAGGSNEQYF.

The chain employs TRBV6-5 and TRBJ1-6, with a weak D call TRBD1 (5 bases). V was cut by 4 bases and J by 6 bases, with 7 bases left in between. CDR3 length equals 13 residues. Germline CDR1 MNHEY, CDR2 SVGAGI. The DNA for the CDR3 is TGTGCCAGCAGTTCCCAGGGTAATTCACCCCTCCACTTT. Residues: CASSSQGNSPLHF.

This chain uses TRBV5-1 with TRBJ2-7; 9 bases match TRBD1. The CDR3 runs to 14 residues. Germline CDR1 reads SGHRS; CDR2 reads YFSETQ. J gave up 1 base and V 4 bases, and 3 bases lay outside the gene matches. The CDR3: CASSAGTGSYEQYF. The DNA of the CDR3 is TGCGCCAGCAGCGCCGGGACAGGGTCCTACGAGCAGTACTTC.

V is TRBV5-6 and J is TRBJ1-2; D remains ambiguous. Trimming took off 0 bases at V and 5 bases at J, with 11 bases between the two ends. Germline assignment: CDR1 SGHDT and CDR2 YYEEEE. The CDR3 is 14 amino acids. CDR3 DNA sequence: TGTGCCAGCAGCTTGGGTCCGTCGACATATGGCTACACCTTC. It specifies CASSLGPSTYGYTF.

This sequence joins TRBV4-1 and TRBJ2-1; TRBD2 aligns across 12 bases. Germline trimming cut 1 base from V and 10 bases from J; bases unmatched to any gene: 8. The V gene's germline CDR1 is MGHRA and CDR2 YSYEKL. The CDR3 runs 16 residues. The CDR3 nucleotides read TGCGCCAGCAGCCAAGCTTCTAGCGGGAGGGCAGGAGAGCAGTTCTTC. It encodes CASSQASSGRAGEQFF.

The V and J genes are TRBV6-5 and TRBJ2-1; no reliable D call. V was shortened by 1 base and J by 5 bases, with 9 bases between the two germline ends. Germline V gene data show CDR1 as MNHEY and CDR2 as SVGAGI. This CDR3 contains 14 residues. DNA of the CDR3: TGTGCCAGCAGTTACTTGGGTGACCACAATGAGCAGTTCTTC. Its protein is CASSYLGDHNEQFF.

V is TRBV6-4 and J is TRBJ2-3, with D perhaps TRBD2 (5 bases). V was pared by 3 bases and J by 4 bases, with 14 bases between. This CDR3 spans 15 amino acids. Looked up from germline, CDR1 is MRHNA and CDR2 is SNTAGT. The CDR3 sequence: CASSEFQAGPDTQYF. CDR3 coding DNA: TGTGCCAGCAGTGAATTCCAGGCGGGCCCAGATACGCAGTATTTT.

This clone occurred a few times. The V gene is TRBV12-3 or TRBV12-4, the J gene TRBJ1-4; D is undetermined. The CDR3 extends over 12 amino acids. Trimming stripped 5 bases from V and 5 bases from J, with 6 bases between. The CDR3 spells CASSPSNEKLFF. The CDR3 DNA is TGTGCCAGCAGTCCTTCGAATGAAAAACTGTTTTTT.

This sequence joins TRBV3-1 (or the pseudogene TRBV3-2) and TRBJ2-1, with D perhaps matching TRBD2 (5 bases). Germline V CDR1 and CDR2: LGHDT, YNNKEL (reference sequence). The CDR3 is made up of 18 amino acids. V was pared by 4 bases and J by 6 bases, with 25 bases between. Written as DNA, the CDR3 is TGTGCCAGCAGCCGCAAGATCGGGGTGGGAGTTGTGGTCAATGAGCAGTTCTTC. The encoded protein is CASSRKIGVGVVVNEQFF.

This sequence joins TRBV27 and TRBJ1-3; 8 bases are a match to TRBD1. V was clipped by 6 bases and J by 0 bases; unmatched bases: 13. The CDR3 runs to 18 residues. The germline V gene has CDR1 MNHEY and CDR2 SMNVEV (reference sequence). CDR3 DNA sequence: TGTGCCAGCAGCCGGAACCGCGGGACAGGTCTCTCTGGAAACACCATATATTTT. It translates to CASSRNRGTGLSGNTIYF.

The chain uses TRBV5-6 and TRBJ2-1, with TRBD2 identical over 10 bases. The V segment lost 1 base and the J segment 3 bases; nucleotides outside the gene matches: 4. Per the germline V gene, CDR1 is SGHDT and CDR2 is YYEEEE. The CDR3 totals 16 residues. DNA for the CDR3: TGTGCCAGCAGCTTGTTCGGGACTAGCGACTACAATGAGCAGTTCTTC. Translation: CASSLFGTSDYNEQFF.

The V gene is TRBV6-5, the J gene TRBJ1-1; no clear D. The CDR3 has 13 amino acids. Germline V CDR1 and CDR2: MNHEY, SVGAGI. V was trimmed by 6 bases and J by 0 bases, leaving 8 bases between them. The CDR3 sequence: CASSREMNTEAFF. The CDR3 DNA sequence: TGTGCCAGCAGCAGAGAGATGAACACTGAAGCTTTCTTT.

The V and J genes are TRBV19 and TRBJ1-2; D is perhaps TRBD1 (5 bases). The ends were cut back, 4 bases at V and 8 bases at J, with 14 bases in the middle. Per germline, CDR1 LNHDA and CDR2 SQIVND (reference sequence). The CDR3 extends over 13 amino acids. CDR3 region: CASSTRDQDGYTF. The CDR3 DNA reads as TGTGCCAGTAGTACGCGGGACCAAGACGGCTACACCTTC.

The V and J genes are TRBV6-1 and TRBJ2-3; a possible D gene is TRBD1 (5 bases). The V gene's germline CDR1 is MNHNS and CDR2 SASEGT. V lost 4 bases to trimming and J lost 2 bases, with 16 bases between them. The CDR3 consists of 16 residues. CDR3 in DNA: TGTGCCAGCAGTGCTACGCCAGGGTTCGCCACAGATACGCAGTATTTT. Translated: CASSATPGFATDTQYF.

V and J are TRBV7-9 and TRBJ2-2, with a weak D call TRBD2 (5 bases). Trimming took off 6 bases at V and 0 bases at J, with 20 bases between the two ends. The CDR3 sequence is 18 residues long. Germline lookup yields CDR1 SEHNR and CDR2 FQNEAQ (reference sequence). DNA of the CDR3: TGTGCCAGCAGTTCCACTAGACGGATCACGTCGAACACCGGGGAGCTGTTTTTT. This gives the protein CASSSTRRITSNTGELFF.

The chain's CDR3 is CASSPRTGSSYNEQFF. The CDR3 coding sequence is TGTGCCAGCAGCCCGCGGACGGGGAGCTCCTACAATGAGCAGTTCTTC. J is TRBJ2-1 and V is TRBV11-2, with D maybe TRBD2 (5 bases). V was trimmed by 5 bases and J by 0 bases, leaving 14 bases between them. This CDR3 is built from 16 residues. Germline CDR1 reads SGHAT; CDR2 reads FQNNGV.

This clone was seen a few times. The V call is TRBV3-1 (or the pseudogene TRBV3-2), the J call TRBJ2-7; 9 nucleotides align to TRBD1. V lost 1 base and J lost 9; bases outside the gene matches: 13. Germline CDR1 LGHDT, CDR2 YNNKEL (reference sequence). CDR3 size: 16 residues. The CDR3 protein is CASSQVLPGQGFAQYF. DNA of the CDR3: TGTGCCAGCAGCCAAGTTTTACCCGGACAGGGGTTTGCGCAGTACTTC.

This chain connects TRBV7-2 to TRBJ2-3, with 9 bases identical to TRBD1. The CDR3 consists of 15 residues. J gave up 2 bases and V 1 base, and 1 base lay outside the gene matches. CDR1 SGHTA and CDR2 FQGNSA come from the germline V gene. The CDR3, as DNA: TGTGCCAGCAGCTTAGGGACAGGGGCCACAGATACGCAGTATTTT. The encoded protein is CASSLGTGATDTQYF.

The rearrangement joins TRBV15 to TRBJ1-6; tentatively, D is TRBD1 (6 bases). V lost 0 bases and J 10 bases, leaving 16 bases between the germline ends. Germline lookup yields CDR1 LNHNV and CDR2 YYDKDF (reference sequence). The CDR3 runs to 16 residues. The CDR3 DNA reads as TGTGCCACCAGCAGAGAACGGGCAGGGGCGTCATCACCCCTCCACTTT. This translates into CATSRERAGASSPLHF.

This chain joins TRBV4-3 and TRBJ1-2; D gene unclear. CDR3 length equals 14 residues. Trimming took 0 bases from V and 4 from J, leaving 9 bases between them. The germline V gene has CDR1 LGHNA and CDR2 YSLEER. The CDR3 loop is CASSQDLGAYGYTF. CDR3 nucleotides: TGCGCCAGCAGCCAAGATCTTGGAGCCTATGGCTACACCTTC.

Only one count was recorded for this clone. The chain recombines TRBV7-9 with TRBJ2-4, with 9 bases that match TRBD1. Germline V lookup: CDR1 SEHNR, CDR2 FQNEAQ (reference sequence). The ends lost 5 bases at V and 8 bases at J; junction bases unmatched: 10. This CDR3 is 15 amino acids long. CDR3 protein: CASSPGQGLIYIQYF. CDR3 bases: TGTGCCAGCAGCCCCGGACAGGGGTTGATATACATTCAGTACTTC.

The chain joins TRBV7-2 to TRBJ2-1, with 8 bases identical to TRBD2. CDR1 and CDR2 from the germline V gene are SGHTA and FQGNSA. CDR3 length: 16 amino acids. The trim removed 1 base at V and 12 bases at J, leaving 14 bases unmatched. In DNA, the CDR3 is TGTGCCAGCAGCTTAGTATCGGGGGGGGGCTCTGGGTCGCAGTTCTTC. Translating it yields CASSLVSGGGSGSQFF.